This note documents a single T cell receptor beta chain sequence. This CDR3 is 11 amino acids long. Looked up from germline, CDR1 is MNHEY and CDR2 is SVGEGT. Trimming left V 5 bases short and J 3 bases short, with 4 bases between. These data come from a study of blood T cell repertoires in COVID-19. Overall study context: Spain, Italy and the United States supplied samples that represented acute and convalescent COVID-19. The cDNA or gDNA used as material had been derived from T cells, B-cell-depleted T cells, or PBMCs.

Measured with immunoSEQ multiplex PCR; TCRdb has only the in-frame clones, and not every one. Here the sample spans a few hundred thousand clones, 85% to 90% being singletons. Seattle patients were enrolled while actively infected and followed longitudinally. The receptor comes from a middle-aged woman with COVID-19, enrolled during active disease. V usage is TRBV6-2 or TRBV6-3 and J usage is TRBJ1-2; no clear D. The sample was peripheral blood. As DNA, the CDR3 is TGTGCCAGCAGTAGCTACTATGGCTACACCTTC. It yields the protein CASSSYYGYTF.